Sequencing of this TCR beta chain was carried out in a study of blood T cell repertoires in COVID-19. Original processing methods: By means of reference gene primer amplification, nucleated cell counts were estimated. Some clones are missing from TCRdb's copy, which holds only in-frame ones; the method was immunoSEQ multiplex PCR. V and J calls and clone size come straight from that table; D and trimming were deduced from the DNA. The sample holds more than 150,000 clones; nearly 80% are singletons and the top ten take roughly 14%. All exposed participants met a person with COVID-19 within 2 weeks before entering the study. Germline V gives CDR1 SNHLY, CDR2 FYNNEI. The CDR3 is 14 residues long. V lost 0 bases and J lost 7, with 12 bases in between.

The specimen sequenced was PBMCs or T cells enriched from blood (not recorded which). The genes are TRBV2 and TRBJ1-2; D possibly corresponds to TRBD1 (5 bases). The sequence was obtained from a man in his 60s who had been exposed to COVID-19. CDR3 bases: TGTGCCAGCAGTGAAGCTCGGGGGTTCTCTGGCTACACCTTC. Encoded protein: CASSEARGFSGYTF.